The 11 T cell receptor beta chains reported below all come from one sample, sequenced in a study of beta chain features in type 1 diabetes. Study results and caveats: Patients with Type 1 diabetes showed moderately but significantly shorter TCRB CDR3s in all four CD4+ subsets.

TCRB transcripts that were expressed got sequenced, as all of the isolated RNA had been reverse transcribed. Assay: immunoSEQ multiplex PCR; the TCRdb copy retains only in-frame clones and omits some. The sample includes 600,000 to 700,000 clones, about an eighth of them seen just once. The antigens these receptors bind are not known. The sample taken for sequencing was naive CD4+ T cells from blood. These receptors all stem from a man aged 18 to 30 with type 1 diabetes.

This clone occurred a few times. The CDR3 sequence is CAWGGTYEQYF. CDR3 nucleotide sequence: TGTGCCTGGGGAGGAACCTACGAGCAGTACTTC. The chain combines TRBV30 with TRBJ2-7, with TRBD2 as a possible D gene (5 bases). Germline loops: CDR1 GTSNPN, CDR2 SVGIG (reference sequence). The CDR3 is made up of 11 amino acids. Trimming removed 5 bases from V and 2 bases from J, with 7 bases in between.

A few counts support this clone. The chain combines TRBV5-1 with TRBJ2-7; 14 bases fit TRBD2. This CDR3 comprises 16 residues. Germline V gene sequence: CDR1 SGHRS, CDR2 YFSETQ. The ends lost 3 bases at V and 5 bases at J; junction bases unmatched: 7. This chain's CDR3 is CASSSWTSGGTNEQYF. CDR3 bases: TGCGCCAGCAGCTCATGGACTAGCGGGGGGACCAACGAGCAGTACTTC.

This rearrangement joins TRBV11-3 to TRBJ1-1; 9 bases fit TRBD1. The V gene's germline CDR1 is SGHNT and CDR2 YENEEA. V was clipped by 5 bases and J by 0 bases; unmatched bases: 7. The CDR3 totals 16 residues. CDR3 coding DNA: TGTGCCAGCAGCCACACAGGGGGCAACATGAACACTGAAGCTTTCTTT. Its translation: CASSHTGGNMNTEAFF.

The chain uses TRBV9 and TRBJ1-5, with TRBD1 as a possible D gene (6 bases). Looked up from germline, CDR1 is SGDLS and CDR2 is YYNGEE. The CDR3 is 15 amino acids. The V end lost 0 bases, the J end lost 1 base, and 8 bases lay between the germline ends. The CDR3 protein is CASSVGRGSNQPQHF. In DNA form, the CDR3 reads TGTGCCAGCAGCGTAGGCAGGGGAAGCAATCAGCCCCAGCATTTT.

In this sample, this clone turned up a few times. The J gene is TRBJ2-5, the V gene TRBV25-1; D gene uncertain. Judging by the DNA end, TRBJ2-7 fits better; the J call may be wrong. This CDR3 is built from 11 residues. Germline V gene lookup returns CDR1 MGHDK and CDR2 SYGVNS. CDR3: CASSVSYEQYF. CDR3 in DNA: TGTGCCAGCAGTGTATCCTACGAGCAGTACTTC.

V usage is TRBV7-8 and J usage is TRBJ1-2; D is perhaps TRBD1 (6 bases). The CDR3 length is 14 residues. V was clipped by 5 bases and J by 7 bases, with 17 bases between them. The germline V gene encodes CDR1 SGHVS and CDR2 FQNEAQ. CDR3 loop: CASSVAQGLSGYTF. CDR3 bases: TGTGCCAGCAGCGTCGCACAGGGCCTCAGTGGCTACACCTTC.

This sequence joins TRBV5-1 and TRBJ2-7; the match to TRBD1 covers 8 bases. The CDR3 has 14 amino acids. Germline CDR1 reads SGHRS; CDR2 reads YFSETQ. Unmatched junction bases numbered 5, after V lost 4 bases and J lost 2 bases. Written as DNA, the CDR3 is TGCGCCAGCAGCACGGGACAGGCCCCCTACGAGCAGTACTTC. Amino acids: CASSTGQAPYEQYF.

V gene TRBV27 combines with J gene TRBJ2-7; 9 nucleotides agree with TRBD1. After removal of 5 bases from V and 5 bases from J, the junction contained 4 bases not matched to a gene. CDR1 and CDR2 from the germline V gene are MNHEY and SMNVEV (reference sequence). The CDR3 totals 13 residues. The CDR3 sequence is CASSPRDRDEQYF. The DNA for the CDR3 is TGTGCCAGCAGTCCCCGGGACAGGGACGAGCAGTACTTC.

The chain links TRBV7-8 to TRBJ2-1; 10 bases agree with TRBD1. The CDR3 sequence is 14 residues long. Losses at the gene ends were 5 bases for V and 15 bases for J; bases not matched to a gene: 13. Germline loops: CDR1 SGHVS, CDR2 FQNEAQ. CDR3 coding DNA: TGTGCCAGCAGCCCGGGACAGGGGTCATGGGTGCGGTTCTTC. Amino acids: CASSPGQGSWVRFF.

This clone has just a few counts. Different DNA sequences within this sample yield the same CDR3. This rearrangement joins TRBV30 to TRBJ2-5; 7 nucleotides align to TRBD1. The CDR3 length is 12 residues. V shed 2 bases, J shed 3 bases, and the junction held 0 bases outside the gene matches. Per germline, CDR1 GTSNPN and CDR2 SVGIG (reference sequence). The CDR3 DNA reads TGTGCCTGGAGTACAGGGGAAGAGACCCAGTACTTC. This translates into CAWSTGEETQYF.

The DNA of the CDR3 is TGTGCCAGCAGCTTTGGAGAATCTGGGGCCAACGTCCTGACTTTC. Encoded protein: CASSFGESGANVLTF. The rearrangement uses TRBV7-2 and TRBJ2-6, with D unclear. The CDR3 covers 15 residues. Trimming cost V 3 bases and J 1 base, with 7 bases left between them. Germline V gene data show CDR1 as SGHTA and CDR2 as FQGNSA. Combining the CDR3 with reference TRBV7-2 and TRBJ2-6 gives the whole variable domain GAGVSQSPSNKVTEKGKDVELRCDPISGHTALYWYRQSLGQGLEFLIYFQGNSAPDKSGLPSDRFSAERTGGSVSTLTIQRTQQEDSAVYLCASSFGESGANVLTFGAGSRLTVL.